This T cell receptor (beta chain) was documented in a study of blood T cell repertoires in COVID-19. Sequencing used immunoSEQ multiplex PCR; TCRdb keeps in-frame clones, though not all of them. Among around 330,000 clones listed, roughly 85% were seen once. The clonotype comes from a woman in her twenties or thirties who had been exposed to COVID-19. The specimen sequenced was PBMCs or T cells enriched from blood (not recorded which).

CDR3 residues: CASSVGTGVVQPQHF. CDR3 sequence (DNA): TGTGCCAGTAGTGTCGGGACAGGGGTAGTTCAGCCCCAGCATTTT. The chain couples TRBV19 to TRBJ1-5; the match to TRBD1 covers 10 bases. CDR1 is LNHDA, CDR2 SQIVND, per germline (reference sequence). The CDR3 consists of 15 residues. Losses at the gene ends were 5 bases for V and 6 bases for J; bases not matched to a gene: 7.